This entry describes one T cell receptor (beta chain). Only Caucasian adults living in Nashville, Tennessee made up the donor group. Negatively enriched CD4+ T cells were divided by CD45RA into naive and memory. The sample belongs to a study of shared clonotypes between healthy human individuals. V shed 1 base and J shed 0 bases, with 7 bases lying between them. The CDR3 is made up of 14 amino acids. CDR1 is GTSNPN and CDR2 is SVGIG in the germline V gene (reference sequence). The repertoire was sequenced with immunoSEQ multiplex PCR; TCRdb's copy has only in-frame clones and lacks some. Of roughly 2 million clones listed, almost 96% are singletons.

The clonotype comes from a man aged 18 to 29 in good health. The rearrangement uses TRBV30 and TRBJ1-5; no clear D. Sequencing used naive CD4+ T cells sorted from blood. As for subset: CD45RA+ positively selected. The CDR3 region has the DNA TGTGCCTGGAGTGCCCAAGTTAGCAATCAGCCCCAGCATTTT. Its translation: CAWSAQVSNQPQHF.